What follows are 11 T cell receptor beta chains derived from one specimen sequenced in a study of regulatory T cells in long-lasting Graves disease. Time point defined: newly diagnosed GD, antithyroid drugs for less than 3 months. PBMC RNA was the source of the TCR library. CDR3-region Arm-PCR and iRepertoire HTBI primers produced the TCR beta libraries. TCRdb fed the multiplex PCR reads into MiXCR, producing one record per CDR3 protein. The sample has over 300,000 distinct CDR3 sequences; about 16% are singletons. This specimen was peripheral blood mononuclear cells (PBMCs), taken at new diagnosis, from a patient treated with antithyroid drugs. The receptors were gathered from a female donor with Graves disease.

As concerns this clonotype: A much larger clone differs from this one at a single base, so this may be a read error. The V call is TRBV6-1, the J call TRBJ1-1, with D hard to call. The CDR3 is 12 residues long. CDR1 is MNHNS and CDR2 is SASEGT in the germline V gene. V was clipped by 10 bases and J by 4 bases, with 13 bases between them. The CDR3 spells CATRVLSTEAFF. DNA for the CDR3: TGTGCCACCCGAGTCTTGAGCACTGAAGCTTTCTTT.

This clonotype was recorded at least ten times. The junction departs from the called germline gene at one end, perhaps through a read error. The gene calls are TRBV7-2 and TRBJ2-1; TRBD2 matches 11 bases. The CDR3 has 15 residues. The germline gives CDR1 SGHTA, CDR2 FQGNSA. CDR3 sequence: CASSQPTSGSNEQFF. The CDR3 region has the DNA TGCGCCAGCAGCCAACCCACTAGCGGGAGCAATGAGCAGTTCTTC.

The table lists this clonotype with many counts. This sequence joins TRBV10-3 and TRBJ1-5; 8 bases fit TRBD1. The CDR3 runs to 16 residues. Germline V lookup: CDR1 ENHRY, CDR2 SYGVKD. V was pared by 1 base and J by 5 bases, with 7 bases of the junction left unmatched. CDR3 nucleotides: TGTGCCATCAGTGAGTATGAGACAGGGGTGGATCAGCCCCAGCATTTT. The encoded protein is CAISEYETGVDQPQHF.

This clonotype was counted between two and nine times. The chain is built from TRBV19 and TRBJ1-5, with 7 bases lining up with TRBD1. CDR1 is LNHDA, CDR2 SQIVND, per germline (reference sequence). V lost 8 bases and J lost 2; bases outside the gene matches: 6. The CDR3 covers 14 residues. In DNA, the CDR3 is TGTGCCAGTTCTACTACAGGGGGCAATCAGCCCCAGCATTTT. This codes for CASSTTGGNQPQHF.

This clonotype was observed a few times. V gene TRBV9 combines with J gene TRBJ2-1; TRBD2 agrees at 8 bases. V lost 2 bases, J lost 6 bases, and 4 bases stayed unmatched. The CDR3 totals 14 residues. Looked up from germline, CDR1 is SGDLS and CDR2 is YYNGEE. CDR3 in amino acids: CASSVSGDTNEQFF. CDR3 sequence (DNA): TGTGCCAGCAGCGTTAGCGGGGATACCAATGAGCAGTTCTTC.

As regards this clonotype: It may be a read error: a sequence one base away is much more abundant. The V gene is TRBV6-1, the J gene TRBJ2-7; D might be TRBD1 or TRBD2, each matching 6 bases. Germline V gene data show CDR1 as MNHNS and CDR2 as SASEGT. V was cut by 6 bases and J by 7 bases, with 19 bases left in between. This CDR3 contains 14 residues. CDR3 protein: CASSRGTRYNEQYF. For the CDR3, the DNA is TGTGCCAGCAGCCGCGGGACACGGTACAATGAGCAGTACTTC.

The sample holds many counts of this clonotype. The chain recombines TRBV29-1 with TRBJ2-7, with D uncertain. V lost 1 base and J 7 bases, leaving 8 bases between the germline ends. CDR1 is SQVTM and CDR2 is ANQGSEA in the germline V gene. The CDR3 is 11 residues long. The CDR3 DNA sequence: TGCAGCGTTGAAGTGACGAGGGAGCAGTACTTC. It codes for CSVEVTREQYF.

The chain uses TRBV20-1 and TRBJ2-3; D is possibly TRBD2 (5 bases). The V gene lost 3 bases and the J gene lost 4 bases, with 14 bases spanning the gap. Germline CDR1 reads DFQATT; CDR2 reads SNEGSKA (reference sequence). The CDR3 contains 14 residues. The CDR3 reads CSASDPGIADTQYF. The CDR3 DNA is TGCAGTGCTAGTGATCCCGGGATAGCAGATACGCAGTATTTT.

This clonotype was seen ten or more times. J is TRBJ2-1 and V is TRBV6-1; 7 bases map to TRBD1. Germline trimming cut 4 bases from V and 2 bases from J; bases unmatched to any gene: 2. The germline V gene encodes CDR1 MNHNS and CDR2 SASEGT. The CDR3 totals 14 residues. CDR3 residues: CASSGGQAYNEQFF. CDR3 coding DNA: TGTGCCAGCAGTGGCGGACAGGCCTACAATGAGCAGTTCTTC.

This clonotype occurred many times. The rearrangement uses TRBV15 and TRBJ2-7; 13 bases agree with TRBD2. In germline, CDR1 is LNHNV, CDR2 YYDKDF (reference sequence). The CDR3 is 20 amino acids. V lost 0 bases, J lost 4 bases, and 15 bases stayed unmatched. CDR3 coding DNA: TGTGCCACCAGCAGAGAGGGGGACATCGAATGGACTAGCGGGAGTTACGAGCAGTACTTC. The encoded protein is CATSREGDIEWTSGSYEQYF. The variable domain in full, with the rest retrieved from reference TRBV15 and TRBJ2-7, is DAMVIQNPRYQVTQFGKPVTLSCSQTLNHNVMYWYQQKSSQAPKLLFHYYDKDFNNEADTPDNFQSRRPNTSFCFLDIRSPGLGDTAMYLCATSREGDIEWTSGSYEQYFGPGTRLTVT.

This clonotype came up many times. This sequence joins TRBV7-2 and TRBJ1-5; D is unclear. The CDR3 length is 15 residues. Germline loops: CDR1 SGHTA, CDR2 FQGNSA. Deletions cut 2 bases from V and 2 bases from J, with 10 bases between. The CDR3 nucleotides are TGTGCCAGCAGCTTACCCGGAGTCGGCAATCAGCCCCAGCATTTT. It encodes CASSLPGVGNQPQHF.